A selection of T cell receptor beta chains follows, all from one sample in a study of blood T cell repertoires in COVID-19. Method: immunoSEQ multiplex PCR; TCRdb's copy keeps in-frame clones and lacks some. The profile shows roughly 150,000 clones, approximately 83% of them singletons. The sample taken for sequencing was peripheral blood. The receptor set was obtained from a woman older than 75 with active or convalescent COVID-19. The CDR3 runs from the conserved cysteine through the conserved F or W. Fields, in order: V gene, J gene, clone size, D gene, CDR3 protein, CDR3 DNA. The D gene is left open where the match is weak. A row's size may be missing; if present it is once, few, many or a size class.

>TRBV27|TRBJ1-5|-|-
CASSREGREQPQHF
TGTGCCAGCTCTAGGGAGGGGAGGGAACAGCCCCAGCATTTT
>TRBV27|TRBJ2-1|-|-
CASSFSGRNEQFF
TGTGCCAGCAGTTTCTCAGGGAGGAATGAGCAGTTCTTC
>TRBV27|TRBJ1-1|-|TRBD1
CASRGDRGLAEAFF
TGTGCCAGCCGGGGGGACAGGGGACTGGCTGAAGCTTTCTTT
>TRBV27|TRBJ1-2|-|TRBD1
CASSLTGGGGYTF
TGTGCCAGCAGTCTGACAGGGGGCGGTGGCTACACCTTC
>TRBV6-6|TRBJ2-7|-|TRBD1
CASSTLDRGWEQYF
TGTGCCAGCAGTACCCTAGACAGGGGGTGGGAGCAGTACTTC
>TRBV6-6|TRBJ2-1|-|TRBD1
CASSSETGNNEQFF
TGTGCCAGCAGTTCCGAGACAGGGAACAATGAGCAGTTCTTC
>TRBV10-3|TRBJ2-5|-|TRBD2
CAISELTSGSLRGETQYF
TGTGCCATCAGTGAACTAACTAGCGGGTCTCTAAGGGGAGAGACCCAGTACTTC
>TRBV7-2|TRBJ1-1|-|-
CASSTTGQLNTEAFF
TGTGCCAGCAGCACGACAGGACAACTGAACACTGAAGCTTTCTTT
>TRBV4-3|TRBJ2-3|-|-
CASSQDLAGLTDTQYF
TGCGCCAGCAGCCAAGATCTGGCGGGGCTCACAGATACGCAGTATTTT
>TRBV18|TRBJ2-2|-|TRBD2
CASSPRTSGVTGELFF
TGTGCCAGCTCACCAAGGACTAGCGGGGTCACCGGGGAGCTGTTTTTT
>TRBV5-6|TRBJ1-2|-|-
CASSLATGRRDYGYTF
TGTGCCAGCAGCTTGGCTACAGGGCGCCGGGACTATGGCTACACCTTC
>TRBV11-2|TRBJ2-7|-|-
CASTLTIAYEQYF
TGTGCCAGCACCTTAACTATAGCCTACGAGCAGTACTTC
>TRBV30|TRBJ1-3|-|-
CAWSVEFSGNTIYF
TGTGCCTGGAGTGTAGAGTTCTCTGGAAACACCATATATTTT
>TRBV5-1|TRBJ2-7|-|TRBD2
CASSLDGTNYEQYF
TGCGCCAGCAGCTTGGACGGGACTAACTACGAGCAGTACTTC
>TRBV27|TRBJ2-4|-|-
CASSFAKGQWRGNIQYF
TGTGCCAGCAGTTTCGCCAAGGGACAGTGGAGGGGAAACATTCAGTACTTC
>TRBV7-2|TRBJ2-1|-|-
CASSSLGTPYNEQFF
TGTGCCAGCAGCTCACTGGGGACACCCTACAATGAGCAGTTCTTC
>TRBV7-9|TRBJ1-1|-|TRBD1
CASSLGTALGTEAFF
TGTGCCAGCAGCTTGGGGACAGCCCTGGGGACTGAAGCTTTCTTT
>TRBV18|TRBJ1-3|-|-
CASSPPAFSGNTIYF
TGTGCCAGCTCACCACCAGCTTTCTCTGGAAACACCATATATTTT
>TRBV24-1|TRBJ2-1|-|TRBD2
CATSEGGLAVLNEQFF
TGTGCCACCAGTGAGGGGGGACTAGCGGTGCTCAATGAGCAGTTCTTC
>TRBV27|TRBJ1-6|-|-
CASSYRLEASPLHF
TGTGCCAGCAGTTACAGGTTAGAGGCCTCACCCCTCCACTTT
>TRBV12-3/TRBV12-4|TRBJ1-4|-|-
CASSLNQEEKLFF
TGTGCCAGCAGTTTAAATCAGGAAGAAAAACTGTTTTTT
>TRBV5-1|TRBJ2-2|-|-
CASSLSGSGAGGELFF
TGCGCCAGCAGCCTAAGCGGGTCCGGGGCTGGCGGGGAGCTGTTTTTT
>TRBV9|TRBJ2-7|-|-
CASSPSQGQNEQYF
TGTGCCAGCAGCCCCAGCCAGGGGCAGAACGAGCAGTACTTC
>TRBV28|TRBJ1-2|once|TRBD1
CASRPTSGTGAGYTF
TGTGCCAGCAGACCTACATCCGGGACAGGGGCTGGCTACACCTTC
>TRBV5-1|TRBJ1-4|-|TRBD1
CASSLSGQANEKLFF
TGCGCCAGCAGCTTGTCAGGACAGGCAAATGAAAAACTGTTTTTT
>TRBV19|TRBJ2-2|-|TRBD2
CASTGRLAGGVNTGELFF
TGTGCCAGCACCGGGAGGCTAGCGGGGGGGGTGAACACCGGGGAGCTGTTTTTT
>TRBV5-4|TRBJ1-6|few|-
CASSLDSLLNSPLHF
TGTGCCAGCAGCTTGGACAGCCTCCTCAATTCACCCCTCCACTTT
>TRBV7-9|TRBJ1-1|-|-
CASSLKTGLNTEAFF
TGTGCCAGCAGCCTAAAGACAGGCCTGAACACTGAAGCTTTCTTT
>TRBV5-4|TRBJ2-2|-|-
CASSLDSEGWAGELFF
TGTGCCAGCAGCTTGGATAGCGAGGGTTGGGCCGGGGAGCTGTTTTTT
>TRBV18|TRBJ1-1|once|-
CASSPPGNTEAFF
TGTGCCAGCTCACCCCCGGGGAACACTGAAGCTTTCTTT
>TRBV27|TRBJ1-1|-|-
CASKKQGMNTEAFF
TGTGCCAGCAAGAAACAGGGAATGAACACTGAAGCTTTCTTT
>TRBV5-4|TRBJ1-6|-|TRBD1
CASSERTGGGYSPLHF
TGTGCCAGCAGCGAGAGGACAGGGGGCGGGTATTCACCCCTCCACTTT
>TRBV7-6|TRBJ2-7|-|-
CASSLVYGGGYPSTYEQYF
TGTGCCAGCAGCTTAGTGTATGGCGGGGGCTACCCTTCGACCTACGAGCAGTACTTC
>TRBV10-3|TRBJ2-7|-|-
CAISIQGGHYEQYF
TGTGCCATCAGTATACAGGGCGGACACTACGAGCAGTACTTC
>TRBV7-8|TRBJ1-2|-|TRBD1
CASSTDREAGYTF
TGTGCCAGCAGCACGGACAGGGAGGCTGGCTACACCTTC
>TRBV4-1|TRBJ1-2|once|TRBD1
CASGFRGERGYTF
TGCGCCAGCGGGTTCAGGGGGGAGAGGGGCTACACCTTC
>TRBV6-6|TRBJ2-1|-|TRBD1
CASSYPGQGANEQFF
TGTGCCAGCAGTTACCCAGGACAGGGGGCCAATGAGCAGTTCTTC
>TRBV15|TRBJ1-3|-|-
CATSRDLTATYSGNTIYF
TGTGCCACCAGCAGAGATTTGACAGCCACATATTCTGGAAACACCATATATTTT
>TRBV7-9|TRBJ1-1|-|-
CASSLGGDREAFF
TGTGCCAGCAGCTTAGGAGGAGACAGGGAAGCTTTCTTT
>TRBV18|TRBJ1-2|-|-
CASSPGRGFYGYTF
TGTGCCAGCTCACCAGGGAGGGGCTTCTATGGCTACACCTTC
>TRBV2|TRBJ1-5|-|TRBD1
CASSTQGGDNQPQHF
TGTGCCAGCAGCACACAGGGGGGGGACAATCAGCCCCAGCATTTT
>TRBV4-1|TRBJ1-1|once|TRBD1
CASSQTRQGARAFF
TGCGCCAGCAGCCAAACGAGACAGGGTGCGCGAGCTTTCTTT
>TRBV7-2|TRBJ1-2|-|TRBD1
CASSSDRANYGYTF
TGTGCCAGCAGCTCGGACAGGGCTAACTATGGCTACACCTTC
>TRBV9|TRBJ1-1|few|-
CASSVDDRNTEAFF
TGTGCCAGCAGCGTAGACGACAGGAACACTGAAGCTTTCTTT
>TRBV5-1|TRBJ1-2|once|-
CASRREGNYGYTF
TGCGCCAGCAGGAGGGAGGGGAACTATGGCTACACCTTC
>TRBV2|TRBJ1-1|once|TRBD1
CASSGDREMNTEAFF
TGTGCCAGCAGTGGGGACAGGGAAATGAACACTGAAGCTTTCTTT
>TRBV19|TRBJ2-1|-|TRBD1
CASSIETGGRNEQFF
TGTGCCAGTAGTATTGAGACAGGGGGTAGAAATGAGCAGTTCTTC
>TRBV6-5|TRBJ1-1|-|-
CATQGTENTEAFF
TGTGCCACCCAGGGGACCGAGAACACTGAAGCTTTCTTT
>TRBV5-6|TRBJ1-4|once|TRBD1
CASSSINSGTAGWKLFF
TGTGCCAGCAGCTCGATAAATTCCGGGACAGCCGGGTGGAAACTGTTTTTT
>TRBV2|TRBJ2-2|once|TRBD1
CASSESETGANTGELFF
TGTGCCAGCAGTGAATCGGAAACAGGGGCGAACACCGGGGAGCTGTTTTTT
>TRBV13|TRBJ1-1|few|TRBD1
CASSLSDRGVHTEAFF
TGTGCCAGCAGCCTGTCGGACAGGGGGGTTCACACTGAAGCTTTCTTT
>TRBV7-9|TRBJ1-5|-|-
CASSLPKRPQPQHF
TGTGCCAGCAGCTTACCGAAGCGGCCACAGCCCCAGCATTTT
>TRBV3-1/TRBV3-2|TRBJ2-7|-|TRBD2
CASSPTSGGPSYEQYF
TGTGCCAGCAGCCCAACTAGCGGGGGACCCTCCTACGAGCAGTACTTC